This TCR beta chain was identified in a study of blood T cells in healthy people across ages. This CDR3 has 12 residues. From germline, CDR1 is SQVTM and CDR2 ANQGSEA. A J-beta primer mix and a sample-barcoded 5' primer were used in a second PCR of about 7 to 11 cycles. MiXCR, applied by TCRdb to the 5' RACE reads, yields one record per CDR3 protein. The table has roughly 680,000 distinct CDR3 sequences, 52% seen once. Material for sequencing was blood. This clonotype originated in a woman of 80 years or more in good health. The chain recombines TRBV29-1 with TRBJ2-4; a possible D gene is TRBD2 (5 bases). The J call may be incorrect, as the DNA end agrees better with TRBJ2-5. CDR3 DNA sequence: TGCAGCGTTGGATTGGGGAGAGAGACCCAGTACTTC. Amino acids: CSVGLGRETQYF.